The 32 T cell receptor beta chains in this list originate from one sample, sequenced in a study of cytomegalovirus exposure and HLA in healthy donors. The PCR made use of 60 Vbeta and 13 Jbeta primers. Assay: immunoSEQ multiplex PCR; the TCRdb copy retains only in-frame clones and omits some. Of around 140,000 clones detected, approximately 80% appear once; the ten largest clones hold 1.5%. The source material was PBMCs. The receptors shown here come from a woman between 18 and 30 years old in good health and CMV-seronegative.

V is TRBV6-5 and J is TRBJ2-1; TRBD2 matches at 10 bases. With V trimmed by 7 bases and J by 1 base, 4 bases remained unmatched. The CDR3 has 15 amino acids. From germline, CDR1 is MNHEY and CDR2 SVGAGI. This CDR3 is CASTLAGGSYNEQFF. CDR3 coding DNA: TGTGCCAGCACCTTAGCGGGAGGTTCCTACAATGAGCAGTTCTTC.

This clone was recorded a few times. The chain links TRBV11-2 to TRBJ1-2, with 8 bases aligning to TRBD1. Unmatched junction bases numbered 6, after V lost 3 bases and J lost 6 bases. CDR1 is SGHAT, CDR2 FQNNGV, per germline. The CDR3 has 14 amino acids. CDR3 loop: CASSFDRGGNGYTF. In DNA, the CDR3 is TGTGCCAGCAGCTTTGACAGGGGTGGGAATGGCTACACCTTC. Variable domain in full (rest from reference TRBV11-2 and TRBJ1-2): EAGVAQSPRYKIIEKRQSVAFWCNPISGHATLYWYQQILGQGPKLLIQFQNNGVVDDSQLPKDRFSAERLKGVDSTLKIQPAKLEDSAVYLCASSFDRGGNGYTFGSGTRLTVV.

V gene TRBV6-1 combines with J gene TRBJ1-3; 10 bases match TRBD1. Germline CDR1 is MNHNS and CDR2 is SASEGT. This CDR3 has 20 residues. Germline trimming cut 2 bases from V and 1 base from J; bases unmatched to any gene: 14. The CDR3 DNA is TGTGCCAGCAGTGAAAGGACAGGGGGAATGGGCCCCACGTCTGGAAACACCATATATTTT. Protein sequence: CASSERTGGMGPTSGNTIYF.

V and J are TRBV4-1 and TRBJ1-2, with 10 bases matching TRBD1. CDR1 MGHRA and CDR2 YSYEKL come from the germline V gene. This CDR3 spans 14 amino acids. V dropped 4 bases and J dropped 4; count of bases not matched to a gene: 3. The CDR3 spells CASSPGQGVYGYTF. DNA of the CDR3: TGCGCCAGCAGCCCAGGACAGGGGGTCTATGGCTACACCTTC.

This chain joins TRBV10-3 and TRBJ1-2; 7 bases are a match to TRBD1. Germline CDR1 is ENHRY and CDR2 is SYGVKD. V lost 2 bases to trimming and J lost 1 base; unmatched junction nucleotides: 4. The CDR3 contains 15 residues. CDR3 nucleotide sequence: TGTGCCATCAGTGAGAGCAGGGGGTTTAACTATGGCTACACCTTC. Translating it yields CAISESRGFNYGYTF.

The V call is TRBV30, the J call TRBJ2-1; 9 bases map to TRBD2. CDR1 and CDR2 from the germline V gene are GTSNPN and SVGIG (reference sequence). V was pared by 7 bases and J by 6 bases, with 7 bases of the junction left unmatched. The CDR3 length is 13 residues. CDR3 in amino acids: CALRGLAINEQFF. CDR3 bases: TGTGCCTTAAGAGGACTAGCGATCAATGAGCAGTTCTTC.

This clone was seen a handful of times. The chain is built from TRBV5-5 and TRBJ1-1; TRBD1 matches 7 bases. The trim removed 2 bases at V and 0 bases at J, leaving 4 bases unmatched. Per germline, CDR1 SGHKS and CDR2 YYEKEE (reference sequence). This CDR3 is 15 amino acids long. The CDR3 region has the DNA TGTGCCAGCAGCTTTCTACAGGGGCTGAACACTGAAGCTTTCTTT. Encoded protein: CASSFLQGLNTEAFF.

Only a few counts were recorded for this clone. The chain recombines TRBV6-5 with TRBJ2-7; no definite D call. V gave up 6 bases and J gave up 4 bases, with 10 bases separating them. CDR1 and CDR2 (germline): MNHEY, SVGAGI. The CDR3 consists of 12 residues. The CDR3 sequence is CASSRTQYEQYF. CDR3 sequence (DNA): TGTGCCAGCAGCCGTACCCAGTACGAGCAGTACTTC.

The V gene is TRBV2, the J gene TRBJ2-7; D remains ambiguous. Germline V gives CDR1 SNHLY, CDR2 FYNNEI. Trimming took 7 bases from V and 6 from J, leaving 19 bases between them. The CDR3 spans 14 residues. The CDR3, as DNA: TGTGCCAGCATGTTGAGTCCAACCCCTCTCGAGCAGTACTTC. Translating gives CASMLSPTPLEQYF.

This clone appeared a few times. The V gene is TRBV4-2, the J gene TRBJ1-3; TRBD1 matches 7 bases. V was clipped by 0 bases and J by 1 base; unmatched bases: 6. The CDR3 runs to 17 residues. Germline V CDR1 and CDR2: LGHNA, YNFKEQ. The CDR3, as DNA: TGTGCCAGCAGCCAAGAGACGCCGGGACAGTCTGGAAACACCATATATTTT. As protein: CASSQETPGQSGNTIYF.

This clone was observed a few times. The CDR3 loop reads CSVEDWTSGLIDTQYF. The CDR3 bases are TGCAGCGTTGAAGACTGGACTAGCGGACTCATCGATACGCAGTATTTT. The chain carries TRBV29-1 and TRBJ2-3, with TRBD2 identical over 10 bases. The junction had 9 bases not matched to a gene; V was cut back by 0 bases and J by 6 bases. The CDR3 has 16 amino acids. The germline CDR1 and CDR2 sequences are SQVTM and ANQGSEA.

This chain links TRBV14 with TRBJ1-4, with 8 bases matching TRBD1. Germline V CDR1 and CDR2: SGHDN, FVKESK. The junction had 4 bases not matched to a gene; V was cut back by 4 bases and J by 3 bases. The CDR3 extends over 15 amino acids. As DNA, the CDR3 is TGTGCCAGCAGCCCGGACAGGGTGGCTAATGAAAAACTGTTTTTT. It translates to CASSPDRVANEKLFF. The whole variable domain, remainder taken from reference TRBV14 and TRBJ1-4, is EAGVTQFPSHSVIEKGQTVTLRCDPISGHDNLYWYRRVMGKEIKFLLHFVKESKQDESGMPNNRFLAERTGGTYSTLKVQPAELEDSGVYFCASSPDRVANEKLFFGSGTQLSVL.

The chain employs TRBV12-5 and TRBJ2-1; D is perhaps TRBD2 (6 bases). Germline V gives CDR1 LGHNT, CDR2 FRNRAP. This CDR3 comprises 15 residues. V was pared by 5 bases and J by 0 bases, with 11 bases between. This CDR3 reads CASGPPGGSYNEQFF. The CDR3, as DNA: TGTGCTAGTGGTCCACCCGGGGGCTCCTACAATGAGCAGTTCTTC.

CDR3 residues: CASSLDLSSYNEQFF. The CDR3 DNA sequence: TGTGCCAGCAGCTTGGACCTTAGCTCCTACAATGAGCAGTTCTTC. The genes are TRBV5-6 and TRBJ2-1; the D is unclear. Germline CDR1 and CDR2: SGHDT and YYEEEE. Trimming took 0 bases from V and 0 from J, leaving 7 bases between them. The CDR3 contains 15 residues.

The genes are TRBV7-8 and TRBJ1-5; tentatively, D is TRBD1 (5 bases). The CDR3 is made up of 16 amino acids. V dropped 1 base and J dropped 7 bases, with 17 bases sitting between them. Germline V gene sequence: CDR1 SGHVS, CDR2 FQNEAQ. The CDR3 bases are TGTGCCAGCAGCTTAGGTGTGTCAGGGTCCGCCCAGCCCCAGCATTTT. This gives the protein CASSLGVSGSAQPQHF.

The J gene is TRBJ2-2, the V gene TRBV5-1; 8 positions agree with TRBD1. Germline CDR1 is SGHRS and CDR2 is YFSETQ. The CDR3 has 17 residues. Trimming removed 4 bases from V and 4 bases from J; junction bases left unmatched: 12. DNA for the CDR3: TGCGCCAGCAGCGGATTCAACAGGGGGAAGTCCACCGGGGAGCTGTTTTTT. Translation gives CASSGFNRGKSTGELFF. The variable domain in full, with the rest retrieved from reference TRBV5-1 and TRBJ2-2, is KAGVTQTPRYLIKTRGQQVTLSCSPISGHRSVSWYQQTPGQGLQFLFEYFSETQRNKGNFPGRFSGRQFSNSRSEMNVSTLELGDSALYLCASSGFNRGKSTGELFFGEGSRLTVL.

This clone showed up just once. This rearrangement joins TRBV7-2 to TRBJ2-1; 7 bases align to TRBD2. V trimming: 5 bases; J trimming: 4 bases; junction bases outside the gene matches: 5. The CDR3 extends over 14 amino acids. Germline V lookup: CDR1 SGHTA, CDR2 FQGNSA. As DNA, the CDR3 is TGTGCCAGCAGCCCGGGGGGAGCATACAATGAGCAGTTCTTC. Its protein is CASSPGGAYNEQFF.

The rearrangement uses TRBV2 and TRBJ2-1, with 8 bases fitting TRBD2. The CDR3 is 13 residues long. Germline trimming cut 8 bases from V and 10 bases from J; bases unmatched to any gene: 10. Germline CDR1 is SNHLY and CDR2 is FYNNEI. The CDR3 loop reads CASFGTSGIEQFF. CDR3 sequence (DNA): TGTGCCAGCTTCGGTACTAGCGGTATAGAGCAGTTCTTC.

V is TRBV5-5 and J is TRBJ2-2, with D perhaps TRBD2 (5 bases). V lost 4 bases to trimming and J lost 1 base, with 8 bases between them. The CDR3 contains 14 residues. Per germline, CDR1 SGHKS and CDR2 YYEKEE (reference sequence). CDR3 DNA sequence: TGTGCCAGCAGCCCGGACTGGAACACCGGGGAGCTGTTTTTT. This translates into CASSPDWNTGELFF.

The chain carries TRBV13 and TRBJ2-1; D not certain. CDR3 length: 14 residues. The germline gives CDR1 PRHDT, CDR2 FYEKMQ (reference sequence). Trimming stripped 5 bases from V and 7 bases from J, with 15 bases between. CDR3 sequence: CASSLRLVRNEQFF. CDR3 DNA sequence: TGTGCCAGCAGCCTCCGTCTGGTGAGGAATGAGCAGTTCTTC.

As to this clone: Relative to the germline gene, one junction end is altered; a read error may explain this. The chain employs TRBV19 and TRBJ1-5; D is unclear. The germline CDR1 and CDR2 sequences are LNHDA and SQIVND (reference sequence). There are 17 residues in the CDR3. In nucleotides, the CDR3 is TGTGCCAGTAGTATAGCGACGGACCGAATTAGCGATCAGCCCCAGCATTTT. This sequence encodes CASSIATDRISDQPQHF.

The J gene is TRBJ2-1, the V gene TRBV13; maybe TRBD1 (6 bases). Germline V lookup: CDR1 PRHDT, CDR2 FYEKMQ (reference sequence). V lost 2 bases to trimming and J lost 4 bases, with 12 bases between them. CDR3 size: 15 residues. CDR3 loop: CASSLRRDKYNEQFF. The CDR3 nucleotides are TGTGCCAGCAGCTTACGCCGGGACAAGTACAATGAGCAGTTCTTC.

This clone was seen more than once but under ten times. The chain has TRBV6-1 and TRBJ2-3; 8 bases match TRBD2. CDR1 and CDR2 from the germline V gene are MNHNS and SASEGT. The CDR3 is 18 amino acids. J was trimmed by 2 bases and V by 3 bases; bases with no gene match: 13. Written as DNA, the CDR3 is TGTGCCAGCAGTGATACGGCTTTTGCCGGGAGGGACACAGATACGCAGTATTTT. Translating it yields CASSDTAFAGRDTDTQYF.

This chain connects TRBV2 to TRBJ2-7, with 10 bases aligning to TRBD2. The V gene end was trimmed by 2 bases and the J gene end by 3 bases; junction bases not matched to a gene: 7. The CDR3 has 16 amino acids. CDR1 and CDR2 from the germline V gene are SNHLY and FYNNEI. DNA of the CDR3: TGTGCCAGCAGTGAAAGTCGTAGCGGGGGGTACTACGAGCAGTACTTC. This codes for CASSESRSGGYYEQYF. Full variable domain (rest looked up from reference TRBV2 and TRBJ2-7): EPEVTQTPSHQVTQMGQEVILRCVPISNHLYFYWYRQILGQKVEFLVSFYNNEISEKSEIFDDQFSVERPDGSNFTLKIRSTKLEDSAMYFCASSESRSGGYYEQYFGPGTRLTVT.

This chain joins TRBV6-5 and TRBJ2-7; 8 nucleotides line up with TRBD2. The germline V gene encodes CDR1 MNHEY and CDR2 SVGAGI. The V gene end was trimmed by 7 bases and the J gene end by 0 bases; junction bases not matched to a gene: 8. This CDR3 has 15 amino acids. CDR3 bases: TGTGCCAGCAAGACACCGGGACTAGTCTCCTACGAGCAGTACTTC. Amino acids: CASKTPGLVSYEQYF.

This clone has more than one count but fewer than ten. The J gene is TRBJ2-1, the V gene TRBV6-1; 11 bases line up with TRBD1. With 7 bases clipped from V and 10 bases from J, the junction kept 9 bases outside the gene matches. The CDR3 extends over 14 amino acids. CDR1 MNHNS and CDR2 SASEGT come from the germline V gene. The CDR3 DNA sequence: TGTGCCAGCAACGGGGACAGGGGGAATCGCGAGCAGTTCTTC. It is translated as CASNGDRGNREQFF.

The chain is built from TRBV6-1 and TRBJ2-7; D not certain. V was clipped by 7 bases and J by 6 bases, with 16 bases between them. Germline loops: CDR1 MNHNS, CDR2 SASEGT. This CDR3 has 13 residues. DNA for the CDR3: TGTGCCAGCACCAAACACGATTCGGGCGAGCAGTACTTC. This sequence encodes CASTKHDSGEQYF.

This chain connects TRBV7-9 to TRBJ2-7, with 7 nucleotides matching TRBD1. The CDR3 covers 14 residues. CDR1 SEHNR and CDR2 FQNEAQ come from the germline V gene (reference sequence). V was pared by 10 bases and J by 0 bases, with 9 bases of the junction left unmatched. The CDR3 protein is CATDATGPSYEQYF. As DNA, the CDR3 is TGTGCCACCGACGCGACAGGGCCCTCCTACGAGCAGTACTTC.

The gene calls are TRBV2 and TRBJ2-3; TRBD1 aligns across 8 bases. The germline gives CDR1 SNHLY, CDR2 FYNNEI. The CDR3 is 18 amino acids. With 6 bases clipped from V and 2 bases from J, the junction kept 16 bases outside the gene matches. This CDR3 is CASSRKMTDREITDTQYF. The CDR3 nucleotides read TGTGCCAGCAGCAGAAAAATGACGGACAGGGAGATCACAGATACGCAGTATTTT.

This clone was detected only a few times. CDR3 sequence (DNA): TGTGCCAGCAGTGCGAGTCCGAGCCCCCCGTACGAGCAGTACTTC. It is translated as CASSASPSPPYEQYF. This rearrangement joins TRBV6-4 to TRBJ2-7; D is ambiguous. V dropped 4 bases and J dropped 4 bases, with 17 bases sitting between them. The germline V gene encodes CDR1 MRHNA and CDR2 SNTAGT. CDR3 length: 15 residues.

This chain joins TRBV10-3 and TRBJ2-1, with 7 bases aligning to TRBD1. This CDR3 has 16 residues. V lost 6 bases to trimming and J lost 0 bases; unmatched junction nucleotides: 8. The germline V gene encodes CDR1 ENHRY and CDR2 SYGVKD. Here the CDR3 reads CAISRGWGHSYNEQFF. The CDR3 DNA follows: TGTGCCATCAGCAGGGGGTGGGGCCACTCCTACAATGAGCAGTTCTTC.

The chain uses TRBV2 and TRBJ2-2; 8 bases are a match to TRBD2. J gave up 5 bases and V 4 bases, and 6 bases lay outside the gene matches. The CDR3 sequence is 15 residues long. Per the germline V gene, CDR1 is SNHLY and CDR2 is FYNNEI. This CDR3 reads CASSGMGLGTGELFF. The CDR3 DNA is TGTGCCAGCAGTGGTATGGGACTAGGGACCGGGGAGCTGTTTTTT.